Below, 20 T cell receptor beta chains from the same sample are listed, as sequenced in a study of long-term antiretroviral therapy in people with HIV (dated by TCRdb to between 2021 and 2023). The immunoSEQ hsTCRB v3.0 assay was used at survey level resolution to sequence the TRB variable region. The table comes from immuneACCESS by way of TCRdb, which keeps in-frame sequences with V and J called. Part of the clones is missing from these tables; in studies checked, under half for an unresolved V gene and the rest for unknown reasons. The sample includes about 22,000 clones, with 70% to 90% observed a single time. The ten largest clones capture approximately 6% of the sample. The specimen comprised unsorted PBMCs, sampled 0.6 years after starting antiretroviral therapy. These receptors all come from a man in his 60s with HIV.

V gene TRBV7-3 combines with J gene TRBJ2-3, with D tentatively TRBD2 (6 bases). The CDR3 is 14 amino acids. Trimming cost V 1 base and J 4 bases, with 9 bases left between them. Germline V gene data show CDR1 as SGHTA and CDR2 as FQGTGA. The CDR3 nucleotides are TGTGCCAGCAGCTTAATAGGAGGGTCAGATACGCAGTATTTT. Translation gives CASSLIGGSDTQYF. Full variable domain (remainder filled in from reference TRBV7-3 and TRBJ2-3): GAGVSQTPSNKVTEKGKYVELRCDPISGHTALYWYRQSLGQGPEFLIYFQGTGAADDSGLPNDRFFAVRPEGSVSTLKIQRTERGDSAVYLCASSLIGGSDTQYFGPGTRLTVL.

CDR3 protein: CASSLADVNEQFF. The CDR3 DNA is TGTGCCAGCAGCTTAGCGGACGTAAATGAGCAGTTCTTC. This chain joins TRBV7-9 and TRBJ2-1; D remains ambiguous. The CDR3 totals 13 residues. V was shortened by 0 bases and J by 7 bases, with 7 bases between the two germline ends. Germline V lookup: CDR1 SEHNR, CDR2 FQNEAQ (reference sequence).

V is TRBV10-3 and J is TRBJ1-5, with no clear D. The germline gives CDR1 ENHRY, CDR2 SYGVKD. The CDR3 consists of 17 residues. V was shortened by 0 bases and J by 4 bases, with 16 bases between the two germline ends. The CDR3 DNA is TGTGCCATCAGTGAGTCGGACGGGCACGTCAAAAATCAGCCCCAGCATTTT. Its translation: CAISESDGHVKNQPQHF.

CDR3 coding DNA: TGTGCCAGCAGCTTCGGTGGACTAGCGGGGGGGAGGAGTGGAGATACGCAGTATTTT. Translated: CASSFGGLAGGRSGDTQYF. V gene TRBV7-9 combines with J gene TRBJ2-3; TRBD2 agrees at 15 bases. The germline gives CDR1 SEHNR, CDR2 FQNEAQ (reference sequence). Germline trimming cut 3 bases from V and 5 bases from J; bases unmatched to any gene: 12. The CDR3 has 19 residues.

This chain uses TRBV5-1 with TRBJ1-2; 9 bases map to TRBD1. Germline loops: CDR1 SGHRS, CDR2 YFSETQ. With 3 bases clipped from V and 6 bases from J, the junction kept 3 bases outside the gene matches. The CDR3 loop spans 13 amino acids. The CDR3 region is CASSWGQGDGYTF. CDR3 coding DNA: TGCGCCAGCAGCTGGGGACAGGGAGATGGCTACACCTTC.

This sequence joins TRBV30 and TRBJ1-3, with D perhaps TRBD1 (5 bases). The length of the CDR3 is 17 residues. From germline, CDR1 is GTSNPN and CDR2 SVGIG (reference sequence). V was cut by 5 bases and J by 0 bases, with 20 bases left in between. This CDR3 reads CAWVPFDQGLSGNTIYF. CDR3 DNA: TGTGCCTGGGTACCCTTCGATCAGGGCCTCTCTGGAAACACCATATATTTT.

V gene TRBV18 combines with J gene TRBJ2-7; 7 bases line up with TRBD1. Trimming took 3 bases from V and 3 from J; bases not matched to a gene: 5. The CDR3 totals 14 residues. CDR1 is KGHSH, CDR2 LQKENI, per germline. The CDR3 reads CASSPPDRYYEQYF. CDR3 DNA: TGTGCCAGCTCACCCCCGGACAGGTACTACGAGCAGTACTTC.

DNA for the CDR3: TGTGCCAGCAGAAATTCAGGGGACTATGGCTACACCTTC. Translation: CASRNSGDYGYTF. The gene calls are TRBV9 and TRBJ1-2, with D tentatively TRBD1 (6 bases). The length of the CDR3 is 13 residues. CDR1 and CDR2 from the germline V gene are SGDLS and YYNGEE. Trimming removed 5 bases from V and 3 bases from J, with 11 bases in between.

The chain employs TRBV9 and TRBJ1-2, with D possibly TRBD1 on 5 matching bases. Germline V lookup: CDR1 SGDLS, CDR2 YYNGEE. V lost 3 bases to trimming and J lost 8 bases, with 17 bases between them. The CDR3 sequence is 14 residues long. The DNA for the CDR3 is TGTGCCAGCAGCGCCGACGTTGGGGCGGGGGGCTACACCTTC. Translated, it gives CASSADVGAGGYTF. The variable domain in full, with the rest retrieved from reference TRBV9 and TRBJ1-2, is DSGVTQTPKHLITATGQRVTLRCSPRSGDLSVYWYQQSLDQGLQFLIQYYNGEERAKGNILERFSAQQFPDLHSELNLSSLELGDSALYFCASSADVGAGGYTFGSGTRLTVV.

The DNA for the CDR3 is TGTGCCAGCAGCTCCACAGCCACGCTCGGGTATGGCTACACCTTC. Its translation: CASSSTATLGYGYTF. The chain carries TRBV7-2 and TRBJ1-2, with D unresolved. The CDR3 length is 15 residues. Trimming stripped 4 bases from V and 5 bases from J, with 17 bases between. CDR1 SGHTA and CDR2 FQGNSA come from the germline V gene.

This clone was counted a few times. The CDR3 region is CASSSTLQGSEQYF. For the CDR3, the DNA is TGTGCCAGCAGCTCAACTCTACAGGGGAGCGAGCAGTACTTC. This chain uses TRBV7-7 with TRBJ2-7; the match to TRBD1 covers 7 bases. This CDR3 has 14 amino acids. The V gene's germline CDR1 is SSHAT and CDR2 FNYEAQ (reference sequence). With V trimmed by 4 bases and J by 6 bases, 9 bases remained unmatched.

The gene calls are TRBV5-1 and TRBJ1-1; no clear D. This CDR3 is built from 14 residues. Germline CDR1 SGHRS, CDR2 YFSETQ. V was shortened by 4 bases and J by 0 bases, with 10 bases between the two germline ends. The CDR3 protein is CASSPPRLNTEAFF. CDR3 coding DNA: TGCGCCAGCAGCCCCCCTCGCCTGAACACTGAAGCTTTCTTT.

The chain links TRBV7-2 to TRBJ1-1; no firm D call. This CDR3 has 14 amino acids. The germline V and J ends were trimmed by 5 bases and 0 bases, with 10 bases remaining between them. Looked up from germline, CDR1 is SGHTA and CDR2 is FQGNSA. The CDR3 protein is CASSARGMNTEAFF. CDR3 bases: TGTGCCAGCAGCGCTCGAGGGATGAACACTGAAGCTTTCTTT.

This chain uses TRBV28 with TRBJ2-5, with TRBD1 matching over 7 bases. Germline CDR1 MDHEN, CDR2 SYDVKM. This CDR3 spans 15 amino acids. V trimming: 6 bases; J trimming: 1 base; junction bases outside the gene matches: 8. Here the CDR3 DNA reads TGTGCCAGCAGCAGGACAGGCGTAATCCAAGAGACCCAGTACTTC. Translation gives CASSRTGVIQETQYF.

The chain has TRBV7-6 and TRBJ2-1; 7 bases match TRBD2. The germline CDR1 and CDR2 sequences are SGHVS and FNYEAQ. The ends lost 3 bases at V and 8 bases at J; junction bases unmatched: 13. This CDR3 comprises 16 residues. The CDR3 spells CASSFILATQRDEQFF. The DNA for the CDR3 is TGTGCCAGCAGCTTTATACTAGCGACCCAAAGGGATGAGCAGTTCTTC. Drawing the rest from reference TRBV7-6 and TRBJ2-1, the complete variable domain is GAGVSQSPRYKVTKRGQDVALRCDPISGHVSLYWYRQALGQGPEFLTYFNYEAQQDKSGLPNDRFSAERPEGSISTLTIQRTEQRDSAMYRCASSFILATQRDEQFFGPGTRLTVL.

The rearrangement joins TRBV9 to TRBJ2-1; D is possibly TRBD2 (6 bases). There are 13 residues in the CDR3. Germline CDR1 reads SGDLS; CDR2 reads YYNGEE. Trimming took off 3 bases at V and 4 bases at J, with 8 bases between the two ends. CDR3 region: CASSAGTYNEQFF. The CDR3 coding sequence is TGTGCCAGCAGCGCAGGGACTTACAATGAGCAGTTCTTC.

This chain connects TRBV5-1 to TRBJ2-7, with D perhaps matching TRBD2 (5 bases). Trimming took 4 bases from V and 2 from J, leaving 13 bases between them. CDR1 is SGHRS and CDR2 is YFSETQ in the germline V gene. There are 14 residues in the CDR3. CDR3 in DNA: TGCGCCAGCAGCCCAGAGGGTTTAGCCTACGAGCAGTACTTC. This gives the protein CASSPEGLAYEQYF.

The genes are TRBV5-1 and TRBJ2-7; the D gene is possibly TRBD2 (6 bases). Trimming removed 5 bases from V and 3 bases from J, with 18 bases in between. In germline, CDR1 is SGHRS, CDR2 YFSETQ. The CDR3 sequence is 15 residues long. The DNA for the CDR3 is TGCGCCAGCAGGCGTACCGCCTTGGACTACTACGAGCAGTACTTC. Residues: CASRRTALDYYEQYF.

The genes are TRBV29-1 and TRBJ2-5, with 11 bases fitting TRBD1. Looked up from germline, CDR1 is SQVTM and CDR2 is ANQGSEA. There are 13 residues in the CDR3. V gave up 7 bases and J gave up 5 bases; unmatched junction bases: 6. The CDR3 is CSGQDRGLETQYF. The CDR3 DNA follows: TGCAGCGGTCAGGACAGGGGGCTGGAGACCCAGTACTTC.

This chain joins TRBV2 and TRBJ1-1, with TRBD1 identical over 9 bases. The CDR3 consists of 16 residues. Germline-derived CDR1 and CDR2 are SNHLY and FYNNEI. Germline trimming cut 2 bases from V and 2 bases from J; bases unmatched to any gene: 6. CDR3 DNA: TGTGCCAGCAGTGAATGGAGGGGACAGGGAAACACTGAAGCTTTCTTT. Its translation: CASSEWRGQGNTEAFF.